This is a list of T cell receptor beta chains from one sample in a study of CD8+ T cells in alopecia areata. Method: immunoSEQ multiplex PCR; TCRdb's copy keeps in-frame clones and lacks some. The sample holds approximately 120,000 clones; around 60% are singletons and the top ten take under 7.5%. This sample comprised CD4+ T cells sorted from blood, obtained at week 4, from a patient treated with tofacitinib. Source of these receptors: a human donor with alopecia areata. Both conserved end residues are part of each CDR3. A D gene is named only where the DNA matches it firmly. Only part of the rows carry a size: once, few, many, or a class if the clone is expanded.

j_call d_call v_call clone_size cdr3_aa cdr3_nt
TRBJ2-7 NA TRBV29-1 NA CSVGWPEQYF TGCAGCGTTGGCTGGCCGGAGCAGTACTTC
TRBJ2-1 TRBD2 TRBV5-6 NA CASSRGTSGWYEQFF TGTGCCAGCAGCCGGGGGACTAGCGGGTGGTATGAGCAGTTCTTC
TRBJ2-3 TRBD2 TRBV6-5 NA CASSSSGQDTQYF TGTGCCAGCAGTTCTAGCGGCCAAGATACGCAGTATTTT
TRBJ2-3 NA TRBV6-5 NA CASRMGDTQYF TGTGCCAGCAGGATGGGGGATACGCAGTATTTT
TRBJ2-5 NA TRBV2 NA CASVWDPQGETQYF TGTGCCAGCGTATGGGACCCCCAAGGAGAGACCCAGTACTTC
TRBJ1-2 NA TRBV27 few CASSLRGEFDGYTF TGTGCCAGCAGTTTAAGGGGGGAGTTCGATGGCTACACCTTC
TRBJ2-2 TRBD1 TRBV28 few CASIGSGGYTGELFF TGTGCCAGCATTGGCTCAGGGGGCTACACCGGGGAGCTGTTTTTT
TRBJ1-3 NA TRBV5-1 NA CASSQGDGTSGNTIYF TGCGCCAGCAGCCAGGGAGACGGAACCTCTGGAAACACCATATATTTT
TRBJ1-2 TRBD1 TRBV30 NA CAWQRDRKFYGYTF TGTGCCTGGCAAAGGGACAGGAAGTTTTATGGCTACACCTTC
TRBJ2-7 TRBD2 TRBV7-2 NA CASSLTTSGVYEQYF TGTGCCAGCAGCCTGACGACTAGCGGGGTCTACGAGCAGTACTTC
TRBJ2-3 NA TRBV15 NA CATSTGGLNTQYF TGTGCCACCAGCACCGGCGGGCTTAATACGCAGTATTTT
TRBJ1-5 NA TRBV11-2 once CASTTPETGPRAQHF TGTGCCAGCACCACCCCGGAGACAGGACCTCGGGCCCAGCATTTT
TRBJ2-7 NA TRBV7-2 NA CASSPEGYEQYF TGTGCCAGCAGCCCCGAGGGCTACGAGCAGTACTTC
TRBJ2-3 NA TRBV9 NA CASSVSGSTDTQYF TGTGCCAGCAGCGTAAGTGGGAGTACAGATACGCAGTATTTT
TRBJ1-1 NA TRBV6-5 NA CASSLTTGQAFF TGTGCCAGCAGCCTAACTACAGGGCAAGCTTTCTTT
TRBJ1-5 TRBD1 TRBV6-6 NA CASSYPGQGATQPQHF TGTGCCAGCAGTTACCCCGGACAGGGGGCGACGCAGCCCCAGCATTTT
TRBJ2-3 NA TRBV29-1 NA CSVIGGGLTDTQYF TGCAGCGTTATAGGAGGGGGGCTTACAGATACGCAGTATTTT
TRBJ2-5 NA TRBV2 NA CASSESTETQYF TGTGCCAGCAGTGAATCGACTGAGACCCAGTACTTC
TRBJ2-1 TRBD2 TRBV28 few CASSAASGGSNEQFF TGTGCCAGCAGTGCCGCTAGCGGAGGGTCCAATGAGCAGTTCTTC
TRBJ1-5 NA TRBV7-9 NA CASSFGSNQPQHF TGTGCCAGCAGCTTTGGTAGCAATCAGCCCCAGCATTTT
TRBJ2-7 NA TRBV7-2 NA CASSGTVSSYEQYF TGTGCCAGCAGTGGGACGGTTAGCTCCTACGAGCAGTACTTC
TRBJ1-3 NA TRBV2 NA CASSETRTSGNTIYF TGTGCCAGCAGTGAAACGCGAACCTCTGGAAACACCATATATTTT
TRBJ1-5 NA TRBV7-2 NA CASSLDNQPQHF TGTGCCAGCAGCTTAGACAATCAGCCCCAGCATTTT
TRBJ2-6 NA TRBV6-1 NA CASRGVSGANVLTF TGTGCCAGCAGGGGGGTCTCTGGGGCCAACGTCCTGACTTTC
TRBJ1-5 NA TRBV7-2 NA CASSLSAQPQHF TGTGCCAGCAGCTTATCCGCCCAGCCCCAGCATTTT
TRBJ2-7 NA TRBV5-6 NA CASSFGGSYEQYF TGTGCCAGCAGCTTCGGGGGATCCTACGAGCAGTACTTC
TRBJ1-2 NA TRBV29-1 NA CSVDWGGPNYGYTF TGCAGCGTTGATTGGGGTGGACCTAACTATGGCTACACCTTC
TRBJ2-2 TRBD1 TRBV29-1 NA CSATRDREGGELFF TGCAGCGCCACCCGGGACAGGGAAGGCGGGGAGCTGTTTTTT
TRBJ1-2 NA TRBV5-4 NA CASSLIAAPEGGYTF TGTGCCAGCAGCTTGATCGCGGCCCCCGAGGGAGGCTACACCTTC
TRBJ1-5 NA TRBV29-1 NA CSASENSNQPQHF TGCAGCGCTTCGGAAAATAGCAATCAGCCCCAGCATTTT
TRBJ2-1 NA TRBV5-1 NA CASSLNRWAEQFF TGCGCCAGCAGCCTCAACAGGTGGGCTGAGCAGTTCTTC
TRBJ2-3 NA TRBV2 NA CASSGLVDTQYF TGTGCCAGCAGTGGACTAGTGGATACGCAGTATTTT
TRBJ2-5 NA TRBV7-9 NA CASSLAGRETQYF TGTGCCAGCAGCTTAGCAGGGCGCGAGACCCAGTACTTC
TRBJ2-3 NA TRBV5-1 few CASSQENTDTQYF TGCGCCAGCAGTCAGGAGAACACAGATACGCAGTATTTT
TRBJ2-1 TRBD2 TRBV9 NA CASSVIVGSASGGVEQFF TGTGCCAGCAGCGTAATAGTAGGTTCGGCTAGCGGGGGGGTGGAGCAGTTCTTC
TRBJ2-3 NA TRBV18 NA CASSPGHSTDTQYF TGTGCCAGCTCACCCGGACACAGCACAGATACGCAGTATTTT
TRBJ2-6 NA TRBV18 NA CASSPTATGANVLTF TGTGCCAGCTCACCAACAGCTACTGGGGCCAACGTCCTGACTTTC
TRBJ2-5 NA TRBV5-6 NA CASSLASETQYF TGTGCCAGCAGCTTGGCTTCGGAGACCCAGTACTTC
TRBJ1-2 NA TRBV19 NA CASSILKGRSANYGYTF TGTGCCAGTAGTATCTTGAAGGGGAGGAGTGCTAACTATGGCTACACCTTC
TRBJ1-3 TRBD1 TRBV7-2 NA CASSRTTGADTIYF TGTGCCAGCAGCCGGACGACAGGGGCGGACACCATATATTTT
TRBJ2-4 NA TRBV30 NA CAWTKGKAKNIQYF TGTGCCTGGACGAAAGGGAAAGCCAAAAACATTCAGTACTTC
TRBJ2-1 NA TRBV5-1 NA CASRVPDNEQFF TGCGCCAGCAGGGTTCCCGACAATGAGCAGTTCTTC
TRBJ2-7 TRBD1 TRBV5-6 NA CASSRGQDQYEQYF TGTGCCAGCAGCCGAGGACAGGACCAATACGAGCAGTACTTC
TRBJ2-7 NA TRBV5-1 NA CASSRVGGLYEQYF TGCGCCAGCAGCCGGGTTGGGGGTCTTTACGAGCAGTACTTC
TRBJ2-7 NA TRBV7-2 NA CASSSQERSSYEQYF TGTGCCAGCAGCTCCCAAGAGCGGAGCTCCTACGAGCAGTACTTC
TRBJ2-7 TRBD1 TRBV5-1 NA CASSSLYGSGQGAYEQYF TGCGCCAGCAGCTCACTTTACGGCTCGGGACAGGGGGCGTACGAGCAGTACTTC
TRBJ1-2 NA TRBV25-1 few CASSEYMAGAGGYTF TGTGCCAGCAGTGAATATATGGCAGGGGCGGGCGGCTACACCTTC
TRBJ2-4 NA TRBV14 NA CASSQGNIQYF TGTGCCAGCAGCCAAGGAAACATTCAGTACTTC
TRBJ2-5 NA TRBV13 NA CASSLHSDGETQYF TGTGCCAGCAGCTTGCATTCCGACGGGGAGACCCAGTACTTC
TRBJ2-7 NA TRBV4-1 NA CASNPRVGGYEQYF TGCGCCAGCAACCCTAGGGTTGGAGGATACGAGCAGTACTTC
TRBJ1-5 NA TRBV7-6 NA CASSLSVHQPQHF TGTGCCAGCAGCTTGTCGGTCCATCAGCCCCAGCATTTT
TRBJ1-5 NA TRBV5-6 few CASSLGAFQPQHF TGTGCCAGCAGCTTGGGGGCATTCCAGCCCCAGCATTTT